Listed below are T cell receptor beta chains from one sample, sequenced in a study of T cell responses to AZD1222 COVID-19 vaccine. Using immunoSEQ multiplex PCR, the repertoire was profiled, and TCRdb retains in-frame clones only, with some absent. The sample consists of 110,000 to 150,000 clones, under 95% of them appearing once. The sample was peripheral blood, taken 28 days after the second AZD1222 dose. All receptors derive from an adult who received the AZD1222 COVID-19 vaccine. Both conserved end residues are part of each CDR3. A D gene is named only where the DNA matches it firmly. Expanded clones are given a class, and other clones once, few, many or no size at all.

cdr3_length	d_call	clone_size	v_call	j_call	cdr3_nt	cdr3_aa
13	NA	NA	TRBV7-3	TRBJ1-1	TGTGCCAGCAGCTTCCCCGGGATCACTGAAGCTTTCTTT	CASSFPGITEAFF
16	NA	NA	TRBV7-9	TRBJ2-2	TGTGCCGGCGGCACAGGGCGTGAGGGTACGCCCGGGGAGCTGTTTTTT	CAGGTGREGTPGELFF
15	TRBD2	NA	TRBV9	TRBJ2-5	TGTGCCAGCAGCGTCGGCGGGGGTGGTGGTGAGACCCAGTACTTC	CASSVGGGGGETQYF
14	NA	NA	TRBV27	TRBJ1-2	TGTGCCAGCAGTCCCAGGGTACCAGACTATGGCTACACCTTC	CASSPRVPDYGYTF
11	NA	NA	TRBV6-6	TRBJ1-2	TGTGCCAGCAGTAGGAGGGTAGGCTACACCTTC	CASSRRVGYTF
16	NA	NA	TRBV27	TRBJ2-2	TGTGCCAGCAGTTCATCCGGGACCGGGGGACCCGGGGAGCTGTTTTTT	CASSSSGTGGPGELFF
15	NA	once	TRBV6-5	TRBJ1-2	TGTGCCAGCAGTTACTCGTCCGGGGGCGTCTATGGCTACACCTTC	CASSYSSGGVYGYTF
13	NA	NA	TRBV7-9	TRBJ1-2	TGTGCCAGCAGCTCCCAGAGACCCTATGGCTACACCTTC	CASSSQRPYGYTF
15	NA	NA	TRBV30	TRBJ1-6	TGTGCCTGGAGAACTCCCGGGACCTATAATTCACCCCTCCACTTT	CAWRTPGTYNSPLHF
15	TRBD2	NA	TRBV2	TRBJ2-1	TGTGCCAACGTTCTAGCGGGGGGGTCCTACAATGAGCAGTTCTTC	CANVLAGGSYNEQFF
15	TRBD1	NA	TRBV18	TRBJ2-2	TGTGCCAGCCAGCAACAGGGGGCGAACACCGGGGAGCTGTTTTTT	CASQQQGANTGELFF
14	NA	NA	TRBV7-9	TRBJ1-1	TGTGCCAGCAGACCTCCGATAGGGAACACTGAAGCTTTCTTT	CASRPPIGNTEAFF
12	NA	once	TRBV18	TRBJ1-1	TGTGCCAGCTCACCTGCGAACACTGAAGCTTTCTTT	CASSPANTEAFF
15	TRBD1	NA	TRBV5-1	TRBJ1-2	TGCGCCAGCAGCTTTAGGACAGGGGATAGGTATGGCTACACCTTC	CASSFRTGDRYGYTF
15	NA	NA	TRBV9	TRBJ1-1	TGTGCCAGCAGCCCACAAGGAGGGAGCAGGACTGAAGCTTTCTTT	CASSPQGGSRTEAFF
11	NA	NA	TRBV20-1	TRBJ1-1	TGCAGTGCCCTAGACCGAACTGAAGCTTTCTTT	CSALDRTEAFF
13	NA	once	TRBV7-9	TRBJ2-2	TGTGCCAGCAGCTCGGAGAACACCGGGGAGCTGTTTTTT	CASSSENTGELFF
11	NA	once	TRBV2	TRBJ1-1	TGTGCCAGCAGTGGCAGCCCTGAAGCTTTCTTT	CASSGSPEAFF
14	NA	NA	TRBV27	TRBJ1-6	TGTGCCAGCACCCTAGGGCAGGGGCCTTCACCCCTCCACTTT	CASTLGQGPSPLHF
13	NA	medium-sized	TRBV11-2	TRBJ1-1	TGTGCCAGCAGCTTAGGGCTGTCCTCTGAAGCTTTCTTT	CASSLGLSSEAFF
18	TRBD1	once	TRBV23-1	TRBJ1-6	TGCGCCAGCAGTCCGAGGGACAGGGCCTTTTTCCATAATTCACCCCTCCACTTT	CASSPRDRAFFHNSPLHF
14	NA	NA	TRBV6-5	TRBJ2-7	TGTGCCAGCAGTTACTCGACATCGAGTTTCGAGCAGTACTTC	CASSYSTSSFEQYF
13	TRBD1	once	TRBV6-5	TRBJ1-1	TGTGCCAGCACCGGGGGGCAGGGGGATAAAGCTTTCTTT	CASTGGQGDKAFF
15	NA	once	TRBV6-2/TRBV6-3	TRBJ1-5	TGTGCCAGCAGTTACGCTGCGTTAAGCAATCAGCCCCAGCATTTT	CASSYAALSNQPQHF
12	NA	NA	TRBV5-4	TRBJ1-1	TGTGCCAGCAGGGGCGGTGGCACTGAAGCTTTCTTT	CASRGGGTEAFF
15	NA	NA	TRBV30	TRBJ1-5	TGTGCCTGGAGTGTAAAACGGTATAGCAATCAGCCCCAGCATTTT	CAWSVKRYSNQPQHF